Described below is a single T cell receptor beta chain sequence and its context. Its antigen is not identified. Germline V CDR1 and CDR2: SEHNR, FQNEAQ (reference sequence). This CDR3 contains 16 residues. Between the trimmed V and J ends, which lost 4 bases and 4 bases, there was a span of 14 bases. This record belongs to a study of T cell repertoires in cytomegalovirus infection. Overall study: Public TCR beta signatures provided an indication of both CMV infection and a matching HLA type.

Points from the study as a whole: Identification of carriers of CMV plus the relevant HLA was performed using cumulative public TCR beta family frequency. CMV-specific TCR beta clonotypes restricted by HLA-C were the ones dominating the ex vivo response.

TCRdb fed the reads into MiXCR, producing one record per CDR3 protein. This sample yields hundreds of thousands of distinct CDR3 sequences, of which more than 20% are seen a single time; 8% belongs to the top ten. The source of this sequence is a human donor in good health (CMV status not recorded). Some clones in this sample may be carry-over from other donors' samples. The sample consisted of CD8+ T cells from PBMCs. The rearrangement links TRBV7-9 to TRBJ1-6; D is ambiguous. The CDR3 is CASSSEAEAYNSPLHF. CDR3 bases: TGTGCCAGCAGCTCAGAAGCGGAGGCTTATAATTCACCCCTCCACTTT.